This TCR beta chain was recovered during a study of T cell responses to AZD1222 COVID-19 vaccine. Study results and limitations: Baseline seropositivity characterized only six AZD1222 recipients.

Second-dose intervals of approximately 4 or approximately 12 weeks were pooled. Sequencing used immunoSEQ multiplex PCR; TCRdb keeps in-frame clones, though not all of them. The top ten hold more than 4% of the sample, which has 150,000 to 200,000 clones, around 87% seen once. With regard to this clone: The antigen is undetermined.

The TCR sequence derives from an adult who received the AZD1222 COVID-19 vaccine. The sample consisted of peripheral blood, taken 28 days after the second AZD1222 dose.

The CDR3 DNA sequence: TGTGCCAGCAGCGCAGACAGGGGGGGCGCAGAGCAGTACTTC. Its protein product is CASSADRGGAEQYF. The chain has TRBV9 and TRBJ2-7, with 9 nucleotides matching TRBD1. The CDR3 sequence is 14 residues long. Germline-derived CDR1 and CDR2 are SGDLS and YYNGEE. V was pared by 3 bases and J by 7 bases, with 8 bases of the junction left unmatched.